One sample yielded the 21 T cell receptor beta chains listed below, sequenced in a study of blood T cells in healthy people across ages. Combining a sample-barcoded 5' primer with a J-beta primer mix, a second PCR ran for roughly 6 to 12 cycles. MiXCR, run by TCRdb on the 5' RACE reads, gives a single entry per CDR3 protein. Altogether approximately 900,000 distinct CDR3 sequences are present, about 48% being singletons, with the ten largest covering roughly 13%. Input material: blood. The receptor source for this set is a man aged 25-45 years in good health.

This clonotype has only a few counts. This chain connects TRBV12-3 or TRBV12-4 to TRBJ2-7; D is possibly TRBD1 or TRBD2 (5 bases each). The length of the CDR3 is 14 residues. The V gene lost 2 bases and the J gene lost 5 bases, with 13 bases spanning the gap. For the CDR3, the DNA is TGTGCCAGCAGTTTAACCGGGGACCTACACGAGCAGTACTTC. This codes for CASSLTGDLHEQYF.

This clonotype was found a few times. V usage is TRBV2 and J usage is TRBJ1-2, with a possible D match to TRBD1 (6 bases). V was clipped by 5 bases and J by 0 bases, with 13 bases between them. Germline CDR1 and CDR2: SNHLY and FYNNEI. The CDR3 spans 15 residues. The CDR3 protein is CASSLPDSTNYGYTF. DNA for the CDR3: TGTGCCAGCAGTCTCCCGGACAGTACTAACTATGGCTACACCTTC.

This clonotype was detected only a few times. The rearrangement uses TRBV6-5 and TRBJ1-2; weak D call: TRBD1 (5 bases). V lost 2 bases, J lost 7 bases, and 8 bases lay in between. The CDR3 contains 12 residues. Germline V gene data show CDR1 as MNHEY and CDR2 as SVGAGI. The DNA of the CDR3 is TGTGCCAGCAGTTACGCCGGGGGTGGCTACACCTTC. This gives the protein CASSYAGGGYTF.

The table lists this clonotype with a few counts. The chain carries TRBV7-9 and TRBJ2-7; the match to TRBD1 covers 9 bases. Germline V gene sequence: CDR1 SEHNR, CDR2 FQNEAQ (reference sequence). V gave up 7 bases and J gave up 2 bases; unmatched junction bases: 9. This CDR3 comprises 15 residues. The CDR3 DNA is TGTGCCAGCATCGGACAGGGGTCTCCCCCCTACGAGCAGTACTTC. Encoded protein: CASIGQGSPPYEQYF.

J is TRBJ1-5 and V is TRBV4-2, with D possibly being TRBD1 (6 bases). V was cut by 0 bases and J by 5 bases, with 11 bases left in between. Germline CDR1 is LGHNA and CDR2 is YNFKEQ. The CDR3 contains 15 residues. CDR3 region: CASSQEWGQDQPQHF. Written as DNA, the CDR3 is TGTGCCAGCAGCCAAGAATGGGGGCAAGATCAGCCCCAGCATTTT.

This clonotype was detected ten times or more. This chain uses TRBV20-1 with TRBJ2-3; D remains unclear. CDR3 length: 13 amino acids. V dropped 5 bases and J dropped 2 bases, with 11 bases sitting between them. Looked up from germline, CDR1 is DFQATT and CDR2 is SNEGSKA (reference sequence). The CDR3 is CSAQPHFTDTQYF. The CDR3 nucleotides are TGCAGTGCTCAACCTCATTTCACAGATACGCAGTATTTT.

This clonotype was seen more than once but under ten times. The J gene is TRBJ2-4, the V gene TRBV20-1; 10 bases agree with TRBD1. This CDR3 has 12 amino acids. Germline V gene lookup returns CDR1 DFQATT and CDR2 SNEGSKA (reference sequence). CDR3 coding DNA: TGCACGGGACAGGGGTCCAAAAACATTCAGTACTTC. Residues: CTGQGSKNIQYF.

This chain connects TRBV6-2 or TRBV6-3 to TRBJ2-4; D is undetermined. Germline values: CDR1 MNHEY, CDR2 SVGEGT. The CDR3 runs to 15 residues. Trimming shortened V by 5 bases and J by 0 bases, and 11 bases separated the two germline ends. The CDR3 region is CASSPPVVAKNIQYF. DNA for the CDR3: TGTGCCAGCAGTCCGCCAGTAGTAGCCAAAAACATTCAGTACTTC.

The chain carries TRBV12-3 or TRBV12-4 and TRBJ2-4; no definite D call. The J call may be incorrect, as the DNA end agrees better with TRBJ2-5. The CDR3 consists of 14 residues. CDR3 sequence reads: CASSLILWQETQYF. The CDR3 DNA follows: TGTGCCAGCAGTTTAATACTGTGGCAAGAGACCCAGTACTTC.

The chain is built from TRBV10-3 and TRBJ2-3; 9 nucleotides match TRBD2. CDR1 ENHRY and CDR2 SYGVKD come from the germline V gene. This CDR3 contains 15 residues. V lost 9 bases to trimming and J lost 2 bases; unmatched junction nucleotides: 9. CDR3 residues: CAIGERGDLTDTQYF. The CDR3 DNA sequence: TGTGCCATTGGAGAGCGGGGGGACCTCACAGATACGCAGTATTTT.

J is TRBJ2-1 and V is TRBV12-3 or TRBV12-4, with D perhaps TRBD1 (6 bases). V was trimmed by 6 bases and J by 5 bases, leaving 17 bases between them. The CDR3 is 15 amino acids. The CDR3: CASSATGTMHNEQFF. The CDR3 coding sequence is TGTGCCAGCAGCGCTACAGGGACGATGCACAATGAGCAGTTCTTC.

The chain has TRBV20-1 and TRBJ2-4; 14 bases map to TRBD2. This CDR3 has 20 residues. CDR1 DFQATT and CDR2 SNEGSKA come from the germline V gene (reference sequence). The V and J ends lost 5 bases and 0 bases, in that order; junction bases with no gene match: 15. The CDR3: CSAEDSQGLAGVPAKNIQYF. CDR3 bases: TGCAGTGCTGAGGACTCTCAGGGACTAGCGGGGGTCCCAGCCAAAAACATTCAGTACTTC.

Points on this clonotype: A read error may be the cause here, since a much bigger clone is one base away. This chain joins TRBV25-1 and TRBJ2-7; TRBD2 aligns across 8 bases. The J segment lost 0 bases and the V segment lost 6 bases, leaving 4 bases of the junction unmatched. The CDR3 runs 14 residues. Germline lookup yields CDR1 MGHDK and CDR2 SYGVNS. The CDR3, as DNA: TGTGCCAGCAGGGAACGGGGGGGCTCCTACGAGCAGTACTTC. This encodes CASRERGGSYEQYF.

This clonotype appeared a few times. The chain recombines TRBV4-2 with TRBJ2-7, with D unclear. This CDR3 is built from 15 residues. V was trimmed by 0 bases and J by 0 bases, leaving 9 bases between them. Germline V lookup: CDR1 LGHNA, CDR2 YNFKEQ. The CDR3 reads CASSQEAASSYEQYF. CDR3 DNA sequence: TGTGCCAGCAGCCAAGAAGCAGCTAGCTCCTACGAGCAGTACTTC.

This clonotype was picked up many times. CDR3 bases: TGTGCCAGCAGCTTGGGAACAGGGGGAAGCACAGATACGCAGTATTTT. Translated: CASSLGTGGSTDTQYF. The chain recombines TRBV7-9 with TRBJ2-3, with 8 positions matching TRBD1. CDR1 is SEHNR and CDR2 is FQNEAQ in the germline V gene (reference sequence). The V and J ends lost 3 bases and 0 bases, in that order; junction bases with no gene match: 5. The CDR3 is 16 amino acids.

J is TRBJ2-5 and V is TRBV9; D remains unclear. Trimming shortened V by 0 bases and J by 4 bases, and 13 bases separated the two germline ends. Germline CDR1 SGDLS, CDR2 YYNGEE. CDR3 size: 15 residues. CDR3 sequence reads: CASSVGSVRGETQYF. The CDR3, as DNA: TGTGCCAGCAGCGTAGGGAGCGTCCGCGGAGAGACCCAGTACTTC.

The chain recombines TRBV7-9 with TRBJ2-7; D is ambiguous. The DNA end favors TRBJ2-5, so the J call may be wrong. CDR1 SEHNR and CDR2 FQNEAQ come from the germline V gene (reference sequence). CDR3 length: 13 residues. The CDR3, as DNA: TGTGCCAGCAGCTCAGTCCTGGAGGAGACCCAGTACTTC. Residues: CASSSVLEETQYF.

V usage is TRBV27 and J usage is TRBJ1-4; TRBD1 might be the D (5 bases). Trimming removed 5 bases at V and 4 bases at J, with 14 bases between. The CDR3 runs 15 residues. Germline V gene data show CDR1 as MNHEY and CDR2 as SMNVEV (reference sequence). The CDR3 spells CASSAKGSYNEKLFF. The CDR3 region has the DNA TGTGCCAGCAGTGCCAAGGGGTCTTATAATGAAAAACTGTTTTTT.

This clonotype was recorded many times. The V and J genes are TRBV13 and TRBJ1-6, with a possible D match to TRBD1 (6 bases). Trimming took off 5 bases at V and 4 bases at J, with 15 bases between the two ends. The CDR3 extends over 16 amino acids. CDR1 is PRHDT and CDR2 is FYEKMQ in the germline V gene (reference sequence). The DNA of the CDR3 is TGTGCCAGCAGCAGCTTCGGGACATCTTATAATTCACCCCTCCACTTT. It codes for CASSSFGTSYNSPLHF.

This clonotype was detected only a few times. The chain uses TRBV6-2 or TRBV6-3 and TRBJ2-7; possibly TRBD1 for D (6 bases). Germline V lookup: CDR1 MNHEY, CDR2 SVGEGT. CDR3 length: 15 amino acids. V was pared by 8 bases and J by 2 bases, with 19 bases between. CDR3 DNA sequence: TGTGCCAGCGAAGAACAGGGCCGTTATCCCTACGAGCAGTACTTC. Amino acid sequence: CASEEQGRYPYEQYF.

Only a few counts were recorded for this clonotype. The rearrangement joins TRBV4-1 to TRBJ1-2; 10 nucleotides align to TRBD1. This CDR3 has 17 residues. J lost 8 bases, V lost 0 bases, and 12 bases had no gene match. Germline CDR1 MGHRA, CDR2 YSYEKL. CDR3 bases: TGCGCCAGCAGCCAAGACCTGGTTGGGACAGGGGTGGTCGGCTACACCTTC. It codes for CASSQDLVGTGVVGYTF.